This T cell receptor beta chain was recorded in a study of long-term antiretroviral therapy in people with HIV. Study in general: It was about a decade before the 2015 immediate-ART recommendation that the earliest samples were taken. Findings of the study overall: Clones that had undergone expansion before ART prevailed in the repertoire throughout all time points.

For this clone: Its antigen is not known.

Germline V gives CDR1 MNHNS, CDR2 SASEGT. V trimming: 3 bases; J trimming: 0 bases; junction bases outside the gene matches: 3. CDR3 length: 16 amino acids. Survey-level immunoSEQ v3.0 assays were run. In sequencing, about 35,000-50,000 T-cell genomes per sample were targeted. The assay was immunoSEQ multiplex PCR, and TCRdb's table has in-frame clones only and misses some. This sample has about 11,000 clones; about 80% occur once, and the top ten carry around 20%. This receptor was taken from a young man with HIV. This chain connects TRBV6-1 to TRBJ1-1; 11 bases align to TRBD1. The source material was unsorted PBMCs, sampled at the start of antiretroviral therapy, before treatment. This CDR3 reads CASSEDRGRMNTEAFF. CDR3 sequence (DNA): TGTGCCAGCAGTGAGGACAGGGGGCGAATGAACACTGAAGCTTTCTTT.